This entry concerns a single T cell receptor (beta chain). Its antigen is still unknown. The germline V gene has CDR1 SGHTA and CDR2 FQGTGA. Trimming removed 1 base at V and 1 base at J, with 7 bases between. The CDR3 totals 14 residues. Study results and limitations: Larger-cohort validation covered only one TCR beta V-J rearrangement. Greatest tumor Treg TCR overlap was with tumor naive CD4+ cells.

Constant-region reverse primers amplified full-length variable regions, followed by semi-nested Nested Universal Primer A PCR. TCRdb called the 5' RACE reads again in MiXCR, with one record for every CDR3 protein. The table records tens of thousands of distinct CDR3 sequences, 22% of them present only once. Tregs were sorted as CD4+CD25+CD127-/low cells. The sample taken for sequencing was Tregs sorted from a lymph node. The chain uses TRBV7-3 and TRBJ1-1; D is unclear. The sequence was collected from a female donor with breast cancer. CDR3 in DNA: TGTGCCAGCAGCTTAAGAGGTCCGAACACTGAAGCTTTCTTT. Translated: CASSLRGPNTEAFF.